This TCR beta chain was sequenced during a study of CD8+ T cells in alopecia areata (dated by TCRdb to the late 2010s). With respect to the entire study: The treated patients, all with moderate-to-severe alopecia areata, were enrolled in an open-label pilot trial of oral tofacitinib given at 5 to 10 mg twice daily. Patients stayed on tofacitinib for 6 to 18 months and then had 6 months of follow-up off drug so that delayed response and recurrence could be assessed. Biopsies were taken from tofacitinib-treated patients at baseline and at 4 and 24 weeks of treatment, and a later scalp biopsy was taken in several of the tofacitinib-treated patients. The study used high-throughput TCRbeta sequencing to examine T cell clonal expansion in alopecia areata, in both the C3H/HeJ mouse model and human patients. RNA was obtained with the PAXgene miRNA kit for fixed scalp, the miRNeasy kit for PBMCs, and the RNeasy kit for mouse skin. TCRbeta CDR3 regions were amplified by immunoSEQ multiplex PCR with 35 Vbeta forward and 13 Jbeta reverse primers. Scalp clonality was compared across normal scalp (n=4), patchy alopecia areata scalp (n=8), and alopecia totalis/universalis scalp (n=8). Scalp tissue and sorted CD4+ and CD8+ peripheral blood T cells from patchy and totalis/universalis alopecia areata patients and from healthy controls were covered by human TCRbeta sequencing. What the study reported, not specific to this receptor: Lesional scalp, especially in alopecia totalis/universalis, showed higher clonality and more expanded CD8+ clones than normal scalp, suggesting antigenic drive. Compared with mice, TCR sequences shared between patients were less clear, possibly partly because of HLA diversity across the patient population. Unlike mouse skin, which is dominated by gammadelta T cells, normal human skin has resident alphabeta T cells that are also sequenced, and this complicates analysis of the scalp TCR repertoire.

The sample's time point label, in plain terms: baseline before oral tofacitinib. From alopecia areata patients, peripheral blood was collected along with lesional scalp punch biopsies. PBMCs were isolated by density centrifugation and stained for CD3, CD4 and CD8, and CD4+ and CD8+ T cells were sorted on a FACSAria. CDR1 and CDR2 are read off the germline V gene as MNHEY and SVGAGI. The CDR3 sequence holds 13 residues, the cysteine and phenylalanine included. Kept here is only the CDR3 DNA, which spans 39 bases and is read in frame from base 1. Trimming accounts for 5 bases at V and 7 bases at J, while the number of junction bases matched to no gene is 3. The library was made by the immunoSEQ multiplex PCR assay. RNA was extracted from all samples and reverse transcribed into cDNA as template for TCR sequencing. First-strand cDNA was synthesized using SuperScript III with a 2:1 mix of oligo-dT and random hexamers. A synthetic immune receptor repertoire was used to assess amplification bias, and residual bias was removed computationally. In the paper's pipeline: After raw reads were preprocessed to remove errors, the CDR3 was defined following IMGT conventions as running from the conserved cysteine to phenylalanine. Clonality was computed by normalizing Shannon entropy by log2 of the number of productive unique TCRs and subtracting the result from 1. CD4 or CD8 identity of scalp clones was inferred by cross-referencing scalp TCRbeta sequences with sorted blood CD4 and CD8 repertoires. The immuneACCESS repertoire file appears here via TCRdb, limited to in-frame rearrangements. These files lack a portion of the clones; in checked studies, under half of the deficit traces to unresolved V genes, and the cause of the others is not known. V, J and clone size were drawn from that table, and D and trimming were deduced from the DNA. The sample table records about 190,000 clones; about 63% of these occur just once. The ten largest clones take up approximately 15% of the sample.

In the case of this clone: Its antigen is still unknown. The record has no base qualities; no much larger clone is one base away.

This clonotype was sampled from a human donor with alopecia areata. The sequence joins TRBV6-5 to TRBJ2-2, and TRBD2 matches 8 of the central bases. The sample consisted of CD4+ T cells sorted from blood, taken at week 0. The CDR3 region has the sequence CASSPLAGGELFF. The DNA sequence follows: TGTGCCAGCAGTCCTCTAGCGGGCGGGGAGCTGTTTTTT.